A selection of T cell receptor beta chains follows, all from one sample in a study of T cell repertoires in cytomegalovirus infection. These TCRs' antigens remain unknown. TCRdb itself ran the reads through MiXCR, one entry per CDR3 protein. Of about 220,000 distinct CDR3 sequences listed, 35% to 40% were seen once; the top ten hold approximately 59%. Sequenced here: CD8+ T cells from cultured PBMCs, sampled from culture after CMV antigen stimulation. The source of these receptors is a human donor in good health (CMV status not recorded). Some clones in this sample may be carry-over from other donors' samples. The CDR3 runs from the conserved cysteine through the conserved F or W. The D gene is left open where the match is weak. Size is omitted from some rows. Given values are once, few, many or a class for expanded clones.

D	length	V	J	size	DNA	CDR3
TRBD1	19	TRBV5-1	TRBJ2-3	NA	TGCGCCAGCAGCTGGAGGGGCCGACAGGGGCCGGGGGGCACAGATACGCAGTATTTT	CASSWRGRQGPGGTDTQYF
NA	17	TRBV7-8	TRBJ2-7	once	TGTGCCAGCAGCTCAAGTCGTGCTAGCAGACGTTATGACGAGCAGTACTTC	CASSSSRASRRYDEQYF
NA	16	TRBV6-1	TRBJ1-5	few	TGTGCCAGCAGTGAAAGCCCGTGGGGGAGCAATCAGCCCCAGCATTTT	CASSESPWGSNQPQHF
TRBD2	14	TRBV11-2	TRBJ2-7	NA	TGTGCCAGCAGCATCCGGGGGGGTCCCTACGAGCAGTACTTC	CASSIRGGPYEQYF
NA	14	TRBV5-6	TRBJ1-2	few	TGTGCCAGCAGCTTAACAGGGTATCTCTATGGCTACACCTTC	CASSLTGYLYGYTF
TRBD1	13	TRBV12-3/TRBV12-4	TRBJ1-3	NA	TGTGCCACCAGTGGGACAGGGGGAAACACCATATATTTT	CATSGTGGNTIYF
NA	12	TRBV11-2	TRBJ2-7	NA	TGTGCCAGCAGCTCTCCGGGGGACGAGCAGTACTTC	CASSSPGDEQYF
TRBD1	15	TRBV7-8	TRBJ2-1	NA	TGTGCCAGCAGCCGGGACAGGGCACCCTACAATGAGCAGTTCTTC	CASSRDRAPYNEQFF
TRBD1	14	TRBV2	TRBJ1-5	NA	TGTGCCAGCAGTAAACAGGGGGTTAGACAGCCCCAGCATTTT	CASSKQGVRQPQHF
NA	18	TRBV28	TRBJ1-1	few	TGTGCCAGCAGTCGCTGGGTAACCTATGGGACGATGAACACTGAAGCTTTCTTT	CASSRWVTYGTMNTEAFF
NA	16	TRBV5-5	TRBJ2-1	NA	TGTGCCAGCAGTGGACGGGTCCTAGACCCCGCGGAAGAGCAGTTCTTC	CASSGRVLDPAEEQFF
NA	15	TRBV28	TRBJ2-1	NA	TGTGCCAGCAGTTTTAGAACTACTACCTACAATGAGCAGTTCTTC	CASSFRTTTYNEQFF
TRBD1	17	TRBV2	TRBJ2-7	NA	TGTGCCAGCAAAGGGGGCCCCGGGGAGACCCACTCCTACGAGCAGTACTTC	CASKGGPGETHSYEQYF
NA	15	TRBV5-1	TRBJ2-3	many	TGCGCCAGCAGCAGGGGACTCACCGGAACCGATACGCAGTATTTT	CASSRGLTGTDTQYF
TRBD1	16	TRBV19	TRBJ1-4	NA	TGTGCCAGTAGTGGCCAGGGGGGACCAACTAATGAAAAACTGTTTTTT	CASSGQGGPTNEKLFF
TRBD2	16	TRBV7-6	TRBJ2-1	NA	TGTGCCAGCAGCTTAGCGTGCGGGGGGGCCCCCAATGAGCAGTTCTTC	CASSLACGGAPNEQFF
NA	10	TRBV7-2	TRBJ2-7	NA	TGTGCCAGTGGCGGCTACGAGCAGTACTTC	CASGGYEQYF
NA	15	TRBV2	TRBJ2-1	NA	TGTGCCAGCAGTGGGGCATCCGAAGGGGACAATGAGCAGTTCTTC	CASSGASEGDNEQFF
NA	14	TRBV7-2	TRBJ1-1	few	TGTGCCAGCAGCGAAGACCATCGAGAGACTGAAGCTTTCTTT	CASSEDHRETEAFF
NA	16	TRBV7-9	TRBJ2-3	few	TGTGCCAGCAGCTTAAGGCCTAGCGATAGCACAGATACGCAGTATTTT	CASSLRPSDSTDTQYF
NA	12	TRBV27	TRBJ1-1	NA	TGTGCCAGCAGTTTTTCCGGGGCTGAAGCTTTCTTT	CASSFSGAEAFF
NA	12	TRBV7-2	TRBJ1-1	NA	TGTGCCAGCACGGGGTGGAACTCTGAAGCTTTCTTT	CASTGWNSEAFF
NA	17	TRBV5-1	TRBJ2-1	NA	TGCGCCAGCAGCTTGGCCGGACACCCGCTCCCATACAATGAGCAGTTCTTC	CASSLAGHPLPYNEQFF
NA	14	TRBV12-3/TRBV12-4	TRBJ2-5	NA	TGTGCCAGCAGTTTAGAGGGACGTCAAGAGACCCAGTACTTC	CASSLEGRQETQYF
NA	12	TRBV7-8	TRBJ2-7	many	TGTGCCAGCACCACTCCACGGGGGGAGCAGTACTTC	CASTTPRGEQYF
TRBD1	13	TRBV2	TRBJ2-7	once	TGTGCCGGCCGACAGGGAATAACCTACGAGCAGTACTTC	CAGRQGITYEQYF
TRBD1	14	TRBV20-1	TRBJ1-3	few	TGCAGTGCTTTCGGCAGGGGGCATGGAAACACCATATATTTT	CSAFGRGHGNTIYF
NA	13	TRBV7-9	TRBJ2-7	few	TGTGCCAGCAGCTTAATGGGCGACTACGAGCAGTACTTC	CASSLMGDYEQYF
TRBD1	15	TRBV12-3/TRBV12-4	TRBJ2-1	many	TGTGCCAGCAGTTCCGGGACAGGGAATTGGAATGAGCAGTTCTTC	CASSSGTGNWNEQFF
TRBD1	20	TRBV12-3/TRBV12-4	TRBJ1-3	NA	TGTGCCAGCAGTTTAACCCGACTCCCCCGGGACAGGGGATCTGGAAACACCATATATTTT	CASSLTRLPRDRGSGNTIYF
NA	15	TRBV25-1	TRBJ2-7	NA	TGTGCCAGCAGTGCCTCGTTGGGTATTTTGGAGGAGCAGTACTTC	CASSASLGILEEQYF
NA	13	TRBV20-1	TRBJ2-7	many	TGCAGTGCTACAGGGGGGGAATCCTACGAGCAGTACTTC	CSATGGESYEQYF
NA	14	TRBV19	TRBJ1-2	NA	TGTGCCAGTAGTATGAGGACAGCGCCCAATGGCTACACCTTC	CASSMRTAPNGYTF
NA	15	TRBV7-6	TRBJ2-2	NA	TGTGCCAGCAGCTTCGGCCTAGGAAACACCGGGGAGCTGTTTTTT	CASSFGLGNTGELFF
NA	17	TRBV27	TRBJ2-3	NA	TGTGCCAGCAGTTTATGGCCTCTCCGCACAAGCACAGATACGCAGTATTTT	CASSLWPLRTSTDTQYF
NA	14	TRBV7-9	TRBJ2-5	NA	TGTGCCAGCAGCCTCCCGGGGCTGGAAGAGACCCAGTACTTC	CASSLPGLEETQYF
TRBD1	16	TRBV27	TRBJ1-5	NA	TGTGCCAGCAGTTTATATGGGACAGGGAAGTATCAGCCCCAGCATTTT	CASSLYGTGKYQPQHF
TRBD2	14	TRBV27	TRBJ2-5	NA	TGTGCCGGAACCCCGGGAGGCCCGGAAGAGACCCAGTACTTC	CAGTPGGPEETQYF
TRBD1	14	TRBV7-9	TRBJ1-2	few	TGTGCCAGCAGCCCGTCGACAGGGAACTATGGCTACACCTTC	CASSPSTGNYGYTF
NA	13	TRBV7-9	TRBJ2-1	NA	TGTGCCAGCAGCCCCGGTCCCTGGGATGAGCAGTTCTTC	CASSPGPWDEQFF